The rows below give T cell receptor beta chains drawn from one sample of a study of blood T cell repertoires in COVID-19. Only in-frame clones appear in the TCRdb table, and some are missing; sequencing was by immunoSEQ multiplex PCR. The sample records approximately 250,000 clones, approximately 89% being singletons. The sample taken for sequencing was PBMCs or T cells enriched from blood (not recorded which). These receptors came from a man aged 40-55 years who had been exposed to COVID-19. The CDR3 runs from the conserved cysteine through the conserved F or W. Fields, in order: V gene, clone size, D gene, J gene, CDR3 protein, CDR3 DNA. A D gene is named only where the DNA matches it firmly. Clone size appears in some rows only: once, few, many, or a class for an expanded clone.

V gene: TRBV12-2
clone size: -
D gene: -
J gene: TRBJ1-1
CDR3 protein: CASRSTQGTNTEAFF
CDR3 DNA: TGTGCAAGTCGCTCGACGCAGGGGACGAACACTGAAGCTTTCTTT

V gene: TRBV9
clone size: -
D gene: -
J gene: TRBJ2-5
CDR3 protein: CASSVVGASQETQYF
CDR3 DNA: TGTGCCAGCAGCGTAGTGGGGGCTTCCCAAGAGACCCAGTACTTC

V gene: TRBV5-6
clone size: -
D gene: -
J gene: TRBJ1-5
CDR3 protein: CASSPRGLNQPQHF
CDR3 DNA: TGTGCCAGCAGCCCCCGCGGGTTGAATCAGCCCCAGCATTTT

V gene: TRBV28
clone size: once
D gene: -
J gene: TRBJ2-7
CDR3 protein: CASSSLGSRTVPYF
CDR3 DNA: TGTGCCAGCAGTTCACTGGGAAGCCGGACAGTCCCGTACTTC

V gene: TRBV2
clone size: -
D gene: TRBD1
J gene: TRBJ1-3
CDR3 protein: CASSEAASGGFGNTIYF
CDR3 DNA: TGTGCCAGCAGTGAAGCGGCTTCAGGGGGCTTTGGAAACACCATATATTTT

V gene: TRBV21-1
clone size: -
D gene: -
J gene: TRBJ1-5
CDR3 protein: CASSEQGKQPQHF
CDR3 DNA: TGTGCCAGCAGCGAACAGGGGAAGCAGCCCCAGCATTTT

V gene: TRBV28
clone size: -
D gene: TRBD2
J gene: TRBJ2-1
CDR3 protein: CASRSTSGIMNEQFF
CDR3 DNA: TGTGCCAGCAGAAGTACTAGCGGGATAATGAATGAGCAGTTCTTC

V gene: TRBV16
clone size: -
D gene: -
J gene: TRBJ1-2
CDR3 protein: CASSLTSNYGYTF
CDR3 DNA: TGTGCCAGCAGCCTGACATCTAACTATGGCTACACCTTC

V gene: TRBV6-2/TRBV6-3
clone size: -
D gene: TRBD2
J gene: TRBJ2-1
CDR3 protein: CASSYSGGTINEQFF
CDR3 DNA: TGTGCCAGCAGTTATTCGGGAGGGACGATCAATGAGCAGTTCTTC

V gene: TRBV7-2
clone size: -
D gene: -
J gene: TRBJ2-2
CDR3 protein: CASSFITSPGELFF
CDR3 DNA: TGTGCCAGCAGCTTTATCACTTCACCCGGGGAGCTGTTTTTT

V gene: TRBV11-1
clone size: once
D gene: -
J gene: TRBJ2-7
CDR3 protein: CASSHTGVANEQYF
CDR3 DNA: TGTGCCAGCAGTCACACGGGGGTAGCTAACGAGCAGTACTTC

V gene: TRBV27
clone size: -
D gene: -
J gene: TRBJ2-5
CDR3 protein: CASSLVRRETQYF
CDR3 DNA: TGTGCCAGCAGTTTGGTTCGTCGGGAGACCCAGTACTTC

V gene: TRBV11-3
clone size: few
D gene: TRBD1
J gene: TRBJ2-7
CDR3 protein: CASSLDRGRSYEQYF
CDR3 DNA: TGTGCCAGCAGCTTGGACAGGGGGCGCAGCTACGAGCAGTACTTC

V gene: TRBV9
clone size: -
D gene: -
J gene: TRBJ2-1
CDR3 protein: CASSANFNEQFF
CDR3 DNA: TGTGCCAGCAGCGCGAACTTCAATGAGCAGTTCTTC

V gene: TRBV3-1/TRBV3-2
clone size: -
D gene: -
J gene: TRBJ1-5
CDR3 protein: CASSQGNRMDSNQPQHF
CDR3 DNA: TGTGCCAGCAGCCAAGGCAACAGGATGGATAGCAATCAGCCCCAGCATTTT

V gene: TRBV5-1
clone size: -
D gene: TRBD2
J gene: TRBJ2-3
CDR3 protein: CASSNSGRADTQYF
CDR3 DNA: TGCGCCAGCAGCAATAGCGGGAGGGCCGATACGCAGTATTTT

V gene: TRBV2
clone size: -
D gene: -
J gene: TRBJ1-4
CDR3 protein: CASSETPSGPAEREKLFF
CDR3 DNA: TGTGCCAGCAGTGAAACGCCAAGTGGTCCCGCGGAGAGGGAAAAACTGTTTTTT

V gene: TRBV28
clone size: -
D gene: TRBD2
J gene: TRBJ2-1
CDR3 protein: CASSILAGGPNEQFF
CDR3 DNA: TGTGCCAGCAGTATTCTAGCGGGAGGGCCCAATGAGCAGTTCTTC

V gene: TRBV5-1
clone size: -
D gene: TRBD1
J gene: TRBJ2-7
CDR3 protein: CASSWDRLREQYF
CDR3 DNA: TGCGCCAGCAGCTGGGACAGGCTTAGAGAGCAGTACTTC

V gene: TRBV2
clone size: -
D gene: TRBD1
J gene: TRBJ1-5
CDR3 protein: CASTRWGTGGVGNQPQHF
CDR3 DNA: TGTGCCAGCACTAGGTGGGGAACAGGGGGAGTAGGCAATCAGCCCCAGCATTTT

V gene: TRBV7-9
clone size: -
D gene: -
J gene: TRBJ2-5
CDR3 protein: CASSSSDSGGETQYF
CDR3 DNA: TGTGCCAGCAGCTCGTCGGACAGTGGAGGAGAGACCCAGTACTTC

V gene: TRBV7-9
clone size: -
D gene: -
J gene: TRBJ2-5
CDR3 protein: CASSLTGKETQYF
CDR3 DNA: TGTGCCAGCAGCTTAACGGGGAAAGAGACCCAGTACTTC